These 16 T cell receptor beta chains share one sample of origin, sequenced in a study of cytomegalovirus exposure and HLA in healthy donors. The PCR employed 60 Vbeta primers together with 13 Jbeta primers. The repertoire was sequenced with immunoSEQ multiplex PCR; TCRdb's copy has only in-frame clones and lacks some. The data show around 60,000 clones, approximately 80% seen once. The sequencing sample was made of PBMCs. These receptors originate from a male donor in good health and CMV-seronegative.

This sequence joins TRBV7-6 and TRBJ1-1; D not resolved. Deletions cut 3 bases from V and 1 base from J, with 9 bases between. Germline V gives CDR1 SGHVS, CDR2 FNYEAQ. The CDR3 runs 14 residues. CDR3 bases: TGTGCCAGCAGCTTTGGACTGACGAACACTGAAGCTTTCTTT. It encodes CASSFGLTNTEAFF. The entire variable domain, with the rest obtained from reference TRBV7-6 and TRBJ1-1, is as follows: GAGVSQSPRYKVTKRGQDVALRCDPISGHVSLYWYRQALGQGPEFLTYFNYEAQQDKSGLPNDRFSAERPEGSISTLTIQRTEQRDSAMYRCASSFGLTNTEAFFGQGTRLTVV.

In its sample, this clone was seen once. This chain uses TRBV4-3 with TRBJ2-3; the D is unclear. The CDR3 consists of 15 residues. The ends were cut back, 0 bases at V and 6 bases at J, with 13 bases in the middle. CDR1 and CDR2 from the germline V gene are LGHNA and YSLEER. This CDR3 is CASSQERSPGDTQYF. CDR3 DNA sequence: TGCGCCAGCAGCCAAGAGAGGTCCCCCGGGGATACGCAGTATTTT.

The V and J genes are TRBV11-2 and TRBJ1-6, with D possibly matching TRBD1 (5 bases). The CDR3 has 13 residues. Germline V CDR1 and CDR2: SGHAT, FQNNGV. Trimming removed 4 bases from V and 7 bases from J, with 8 bases in between. The DNA of the CDR3 is TGTGCCAGCAGCTACGACAGAAATTCACCCCTCCACTTT. Translating gives CASSYDRNSPLHF.

The rearrangement uses TRBV29-1 and TRBJ2-7, with 8 bases that match TRBD1. Per the germline V gene, CDR1 is SQVTM and CDR2 is ANQGSEA. The V gene end was trimmed by 1 base and the J gene end by 7 bases; junction bases not matched to a gene: 9. This CDR3 has 14 amino acids. The chain's CDR3 is CSVEGDRHLGEQYF. As DNA, the CDR3 is TGCAGCGTTGAAGGGGACAGGCACTTGGGAGAGCAGTACTTC.

V is TRBV7-2 and J is TRBJ2-1; perhaps TRBD2 as D (6 bases). The germline CDR1 and CDR2 sequences are SGHTA and FQGNSA. V was shortened by 5 bases and J by 2 bases, with 19 bases between the two germline ends. The CDR3 has 17 amino acids. The CDR3: CASSAPPGSGPYNEQFF. CDR3 coding DNA: TGTGCCAGCAGCGCCCCCCCCGGTAGCGGCCCCTACAATGAGCAGTTCTTC.

The J gene is TRBJ2-3, the V gene TRBV9; 7 positions agree with TRBD2. This CDR3 has 15 amino acids. CDR1 and CDR2 (germline): SGDLS, YYNGEE. V was clipped by 4 bases and J by 1 base; unmatched bases: 6. CDR3 amino acids: CASSPRDYRTDTQYF. The CDR3 region has the DNA TGTGCCAGCAGCCCCAGGGACTACCGCACAGATACGCAGTATTTT.

V gene TRBV28 combines with J gene TRBJ2-3; 7 bases align to TRBD2. Germline lookup yields CDR1 MDHEN and CDR2 SYDVKM. The CDR3 totals 15 residues. The J segment lost 2 bases and the V segment lost 1 base, leaving 3 bases of the junction unmatched. Here the CDR3 DNA reads TGTGCCAGCAGTTTATTCCGGGGGGACACAGATACGCAGTATTTT. Translated: CASSLFRGDTDTQYF.

The chain links TRBV15 to TRBJ2-5; 14 bases are a match to TRBD2. V gave up 5 bases and J gave up 2 bases; unmatched junction bases: 1. This CDR3 is built from 15 residues. In germline, CDR1 is LNHNV, CDR2 YYDKDF (reference sequence). DNA of the CDR3: TGTGCCACCAGCGGACTAGCGGGGGGTCAAGAGACCCAGTACTTC. It encodes CATSGLAGGQETQYF.

The chain has TRBV19 and TRBJ1-5; 8 bases fit TRBD1. Unmatched junction bases numbered 8, after V lost 5 bases and J lost 2 bases. CDR1 is LNHDA, CDR2 SQIVND, per germline (reference sequence). The length of the CDR3 is 16 residues. CDR3 residues: CASSWTGTMGNQPQHF. The CDR3 DNA sequence: TGTGCCAGTAGTTGGACAGGGACGATGGGCAATCAGCCCCAGCATTTT.

The rearrangement uses TRBV9 and TRBJ2-1; 15 positions agree with TRBD2. The germline gives CDR1 SGDLS, CDR2 YYNGEE. The CDR3 consists of 16 residues. The V segment lost 3 bases and the J segment 10 bases; nucleotides outside the gene matches: 8. CDR3 region: CASSADSGTSGGEQFF. DNA of the CDR3: TGTGCCAGCAGCGCAGACTCCGGGACTAGCGGGGGGGAGCAGTTCTTC.

This rearrangement joins TRBV30 to TRBJ1-2, with 9 bases aligning to TRBD1. V trimming: 3 bases; J trimming: 7 bases; junction bases outside the gene matches: 3. The CDR3 spans 12 residues. Per germline, CDR1 GTSNPN and CDR2 SVGIG (reference sequence). CDR3 DNA: TGTGCCTGGAGGGGACAGGGAGGTGGCTACACCTTC. Residues: CAWRGQGGGYTF.

V and J are TRBV5-5 and TRBJ2-7; no clear D. Germline CDR1 and CDR2: SGHKS and YYEKEE (reference sequence). V lost 1 base and J lost 0, with 8 bases in between. This CDR3 has 14 residues. In DNA, the CDR3 is TGTGCCAGCAGCTTGAGCTATGTCTCCTACGAGCAGTACTTC. The encoded protein is CASSLSYVSYEQYF.

The chain has TRBV9 and TRBJ2-2, with 9 bases identical to TRBD1. Trimming removed 0 bases from V and 2 bases from J; junction bases left unmatched: 17. Germline V gene sequence: CDR1 SGDLS, CDR2 YYNGEE. CDR3 length: 21 residues. DNA of the CDR3: TGTGCCAGCAGCGTAGTGTATCAGTCACCTATGGGACAGGGAAACACCGGGGAGCTGTTTTTT. Residues: CASSVVYQSPMGQGNTGELFF.

CDR3 loop: CASSQRGPPGGKNIQYF. In nucleotides, the CDR3 is TGTGCCAGCAGCCAAAGGGGACCTCCGGGGGGAAAAAACATTCAGTACTTC. This chain connects TRBV4-2 to TRBJ2-4; 7 nucleotides align to TRBD2. Trimming removed 2 bases from V and 4 bases from J; junction bases left unmatched: 11. Per germline, CDR1 LGHNA and CDR2 YNFKEQ. The CDR3 has 17 residues.

The chain uses TRBV10-3 and TRBJ2-1; 10 bases fit TRBD2. This CDR3 comprises 15 residues. J gave up 10 bases and V 0 bases, and 6 bases lay outside the gene matches. From germline, CDR1 is ENHRY and CDR2 SYGVKD. The CDR3 nucleotides read TGTGCCATCAGTGAGTCCAGCGGGGGGGCCTCCGAGCAGTTCTTC. It translates to CAISESSGGASEQFF.

This sequence joins TRBV4-2 and TRBJ2-3; D not resolved. Trimming cost V 1 base and J 6 bases, with 14 bases left between them. In germline, CDR1 is LGHNA, CDR2 YNFKEQ. There are 15 residues in the CDR3. The CDR3 loop reads CASSQAGASMDTQYF. Here the CDR3 DNA reads TGTGCCAGCAGCCAAGCCGGTGCTTCCATGGATACGCAGTATTTT.